The rows below give T cell receptor beta chains drawn from one sample of a study of T cell responses to AZD1222 COVID-19 vaccine. The table came from immunoSEQ multiplex PCR; TCRdb's copy has only in-frame clones and leaves some out. The table lists over 100,000 clones, about nine tenths of them singletons. This sample comprised peripheral blood, obtained 28 days after the second AZD1222 dose. The receptors were sampled from an adult who received the AZD1222 COVID-19 vaccine. Both conserved end residues are part of each CDR3. A D gene is named only where the DNA matches it firmly. Clone size, where shown, is once, few, many, or a class for clones that have expanded.

d_call j_call clone_size v_call cdr3_aa cdr3_nt
. TRBJ2-2 . TRBV12-3/TRBV12-4 CASSFSRGGELFF TGTGCCAGCAGTTTTTCGAGAGGCGGGGAGCTGTTTTTT
. TRBJ1-2 . TRBV30 CAWVGGTNYGYTF TGTGCCTGGGTCGGGGGAACTAACTATGGCTACACCTTC
. TRBJ2-7 . TRBV30 CAWSREVRQYF TGTGCCTGGAGTCGGGAAGTTCGGCAGTACTTC
. TRBJ2-3 . TRBV18 CASSADNTDTQYF TGTGCCAGCTCGGCAGATAACACAGATACGCAGTATTTT
. TRBJ1-2 . TRBV5-1 CASSLDGQPYGYTF TGCGCCAGCAGCCTAGATGGACAGCCCTATGGCTACACCTTC
. TRBJ1-3 once TRBV5-6 CASSLARSNTIYF TGTGCCAGCAGCTTGGCTCGGTCAAACACCATATATTTT
. TRBJ1-5 . TRBV3-1/TRBV3-2 CASRRGQPQHF TGTGCCAGCAGGCGTGGACAGCCCCAGCATTTT
. TRBJ1-2 . TRBV29-1 CSVGGGGVNYGYTF TGCAGCGTTGGAGGGGGTGGAGTTAACTATGGCTACACCTTC
. TRBJ2-3 . TRBV9 CASSPYSSTDTQYF TGTGCCAGCAGTCCTTACTCTAGCACAGATACGCAGTATTTT
TRBD1 TRBJ2-7 . TRBV11-2 CASSLAGQAYEQYF TGTGCCAGCAGCTTAGCCGGACAGGCCTACGAGCAGTACTTC
. TRBJ2-4 . TRBV23-1 CASSLYEGWYKNIQYF TGCGCCAGCAGTCTATATGAGGGGTGGTACAAAAACATTCAGTACTTC
. TRBJ1-6 . TRBV24-1 CATSDLQDTPRGYNSPLHF TGTGCCACCAGTGATTTGCAGGACACCCCACGGGGTTATAATTCACCCCTCCACTTT
. TRBJ2-3 . TRBV11-3 CASSLTSDTDTQYF TGTGCCAGCAGTCTTACGTCGGACACAGATACGCAGTATTTT
. TRBJ1-5 . TRBV6-1 CASSERQQPQHF TGTGCCAGCAGTGAGCGACAGCAGCCCCAGCATTTT
TRBD2 TRBJ2-3 . TRBV7-3 CASSQRLAGGTDTQYF TGTGCCAGCAGCCAAAGACTAGCGGGAGGGACAGATACGCAGTATTTT
. TRBJ1-4 . TRBV19 CASSTKTANNEKLFF TGTGCCAGTAGTACTAAGACAGCTAATAATGAAAAACTGTTTTTT